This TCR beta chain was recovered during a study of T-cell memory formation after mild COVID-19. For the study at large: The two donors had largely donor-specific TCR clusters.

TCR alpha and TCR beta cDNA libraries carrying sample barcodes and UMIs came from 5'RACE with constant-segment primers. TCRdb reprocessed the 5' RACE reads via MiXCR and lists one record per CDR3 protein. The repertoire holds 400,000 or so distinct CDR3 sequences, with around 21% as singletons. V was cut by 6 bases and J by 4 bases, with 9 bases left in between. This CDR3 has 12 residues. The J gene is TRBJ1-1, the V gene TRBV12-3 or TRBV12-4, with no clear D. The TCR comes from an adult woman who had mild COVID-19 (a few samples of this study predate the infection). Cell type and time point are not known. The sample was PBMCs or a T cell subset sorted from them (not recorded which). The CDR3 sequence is CASRRVGTEAFF. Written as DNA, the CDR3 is TGTGCCAGCAGGAGGGTTGGCACTGAAGCTTTCTTT.